This is a list of T cell receptor beta chains from one sample in a study of shared clonotypes between healthy human individuals. This table comes from immunoSEQ multiplex PCR, and its TCRdb copy is limited to in-frame clones, with some not included. This table holds about 2.1 million clones, around 93% found once. The sequencing input was naive CD8+ T cells from PBMCs. These receptors were obtained from a young man in good health. Some clones in this sample may be carry-over from other donors' samples. Each CDR3 is given with its conserved first and last residue. D genes are given only for firm matches. Clone size is shown for a subset of rows, as once, few, many or a class of expanded clone.

D gene,J gene,V gene,clone size,CDR3 protein,CDR3 DNA
.,TRBJ1-2,TRBV5-6,.,CASSPGRAEGYTF,TGTGCCAGCAGCCCGGGCCGGGCCGAGGGCTACACCTTC
.,TRBJ2-3,TRBV6-5,.,CASRHPLGDTQYF,TGTGCCAGCAGACACCCGTTGGGGGATACGCAGTATTTT
.,TRBJ2-7,TRBV9,once,CASSGGRGYEQYF,TGTGCCAGCAGCGGGGGACGAGGTTACGAGCAGTACTTC
.,TRBJ2-7,TRBV27,.,CASSLGRSYEQYF,TGTGCCAGCAGTTTGGGGAGATCCTACGAGCAGTACTTC
TRBD2,TRBJ2-3,TRBV5-1,.,CASSLVLAGGTQYF,TGCGCCAGCAGCTTGGTACTAGCGGGGGGTACGCAGTATTTT
TRBD1,TRBJ1-1,TRBV27,once,CASSPTGYNTEAFF,TGTGCCAGCAGTCCGACAGGGTATAACACTGAAGCTTTCTTT
.,TRBJ1-1,TRBV5-4,few,CASSLGLNTEAFF,TGTGCCAGCAGCTTGGGGTTGAACACTGAAGCTTTCTTT
.,TRBJ1-1,TRBV5-4,.,CASSFLGGNTEAFF,TGTGCCAGCAGCTTTTTAGGGGGGAACACTGAAGCTTTCTTT
.,TRBJ2-7,TRBV18,.,CASSHGTLTYEQYF,TGTGCCAGCTCACACGGGACACTCACCTACGAGCAGTACTTC
TRBD2,TRBJ2-1,TRBV27,.,CASSPGLAGLTEQFF,TGTGCCAGCAGTCCGGGACTAGCGGGCCTTACTGAGCAGTTCTTC
TRBD2,TRBJ2-7,TRBV27,.,CASSLLAGVSYEQYF,TGTGCCAGCAGTTTATTAGCGGGAGTGTCCTACGAGCAGTACTTC
.,TRBJ2-2,TRBV6-5,.,CASSSPMTGELFF,TGTGCCAGCAGCTCCCCTATGACCGGGGAGCTGTTTTTT
.,TRBJ2-3,TRBV11-3,.,CASSLDPGPGDTQYF,TGTGCCAGCAGCTTAGACCCAGGGCCGGGAGATACGCAGTATTTT
.,TRBJ2-7,TRBV5-5,.,CASSLVVTSYEQYF,TGTGCCAGCAGCTTGGTTGTAACCTCCTACGAGCAGTACTTC
.,TRBJ2-2,TRBV4-1,.,CASSQDGTGELFF,TGCGCCAGCAGCCAAGATGGCACCGGGGAGCTGTTTTTT
.,TRBJ2-1,TRBV19,once,CASSIALALNEQFF,TGTGCCAGTAGTATAGCGCTAGCGCTAAATGAGCAGTTCTTC
.,TRBJ1-5,TRBV28,.,CASSFRRVGLVNQPQHF,TGTGCCAGCAGTTTTCGACGCGTGGGGCTAGTAAATCAGCCCCAGCATTTT
.,TRBJ1-5,TRBV19,few,CASSIWQVSNQPQHF,TGTGCCAGTAGTATATGGCAGGTTAGCAATCAGCCCCAGCATTTT
TRBD1,TRBJ1-2,TRBV28,.,CASSGRTGTENGYTF,TGTGCCAGCAGTGGTCGAACCGGGACAGAAAATGGCTACACCTTC